Each of the 26 T cell receptor beta chains below was sequenced from the same sample in a study of blood T cell repertoires in COVID-19. Some clones are missing from TCRdb's copy, which holds only in-frame ones; the method was immunoSEQ multiplex PCR. The table includes roughly 250,000 clones, 90% to 95% detected once. The source material was PBMCs or T cells enriched from blood (not recorded which). The receptor set was obtained from a woman younger than 35 who had recovered from COVID-19.

The chain has TRBV19 and TRBJ2-1; TRBD1 aligns across 7 bases. This CDR3 contains 12 residues. Per the germline V gene, CDR1 is LNHDA and CDR2 is SQIVND (reference sequence). V shed 3 bases and J 9 bases; nucleotides not matched to a gene: 2. CDR3 amino acids: CASSIPGGEQFF. DNA for the CDR3: TGTGCCAGTAGTATCCCAGGGGGTGAGCAGTTCTTC.

The rearrangement links TRBV4-1 to TRBJ1-2; TRBD1 might be the D (5 bases). V was shortened by 1 base and J by 4 bases, with 16 bases between the two germline ends. This CDR3 is 16 amino acids long. From germline, CDR1 is MGHRA and CDR2 YSYEKL. The CDR3 region is CASSQGQTRRGYGYTF. CDR3 nucleotides: TGCGCCAGCAGCCAAGGACAGACCCGGAGGGGCTATGGCTACACCTTC.

CDR3 sequence (DNA): TGCGCCAGCAGCTCTAAAGAGACCCAGTACTTC. This encodes CASSSKETQYF. V and J are TRBV5-1 and TRBJ2-5; D uncertain. V lost 3 bases and J lost 3, with 3 bases in between. CDR3 length: 11 amino acids. CDR1 and CDR2 (germline): SGHRS, YFSETQ. Using reference TRBV5-1 and TRBJ2-5 for the parts outside the CDR3, the full variable domain is KAGVTQTPRYLIKTRGQQVTLSCSPISGHRSVSWYQQTPGQGLQFLFEYFSETQRNKGNFPGRFSGRQFSNSRSEMNVSTLELGDSALYLCASSSKETQYFGPGTRLLVL.

The sample holds one count of this clone. CDR3 amino acids: CASSYSPGFYGYTF. For the CDR3, the DNA is TGTGCCAGCAGTTACTCTCCAGGGTTCTATGGCTACACCTTC. The chain recombines TRBV6-5 with TRBJ1-2, with D maybe TRBD1 (5 bases). Germline V gene sequence: CDR1 MNHEY, CDR2 SVGAGI. Trimming pared 0 bases from V and 4 bases from J, leaving 9 bases between. This CDR3 has 14 residues.

CDR3 residues: CASSLIPGQGRGYTF. CDR3 bases: TGTGCCAGCAGCTTAATACCGGGACAGGGTCGCGGCTACACCTTC. The rearrangement links TRBV7-2 to TRBJ1-2, with TRBD1 matching over 9 bases. The V segment lost 2 bases and the J segment 8 bases; nucleotides outside the gene matches: 9. The germline gives CDR1 SGHTA, CDR2 FQGNSA. The CDR3 totals 15 residues. The full variable domain, completed using reference TRBV7-2 and TRBJ1-2, is GAGVSQSPSNKVTEKGKDVELRCDPISGHTALYWYRQSLGQGLEFLIYFQGNSAPDKSGLPSDRFSAERTGGSVSTLTIQRTQQEDSAVYLCASSLIPGQGRGYTFGSGTRLTVV.

The V call is TRBV28, the J call TRBJ1-6; D is possibly TRBD1 (6 bases). The CDR3 loop spans 14 amino acids. Trimming shortened V by 5 bases and J by 8 bases, and 13 bases separated the two germline ends. Looked up from germline, CDR1 is MDHEN and CDR2 is SYDVKM. The CDR3 DNA sequence: TGTGCCAGCAGTACCGGACAGAACTATTCACCCCTCCACTTT. Translating it yields CASSTGQNYSPLHF.

The chain is built from TRBV30 and TRBJ2-3; D is perhaps TRBD1 (5 bases). Germline V lookup: CDR1 GTSNPN, CDR2 SVGIG (reference sequence). V gave up 2 bases and J gave up 6 bases, with 21 bases separating them. This CDR3 is 16 amino acids long. CDR3 sequence reads: CAWSLPRALRADTQYF. The CDR3 bases are TGTGCCTGGAGTCTCCCCCGAGCCCTCAGGGCGGATACGCAGTATTTT.

The gene calls are TRBV19 and TRBJ1-5, with D tentatively TRBD1 (5 bases). The V end lost 3 bases, the J end lost 12 bases, and 9 bases lay between the germline ends. CDR3 size: 11 residues. CDR1 is LNHDA and CDR2 is SQIVND in the germline V gene (reference sequence). The CDR3: CASSIGQGQHF. CDR3 bases: TGTGCCAGTAGTATCGGACAAGGCCAGCATTTT.

This sequence joins TRBV4-1 and TRBJ1-5; 9 bases line up with TRBD1. CDR1 is MGHRA, CDR2 YSYEKL, per germline. The ends lost 3 bases at V and 6 bases at J; junction bases unmatched: 6. The CDR3 consists of 15 residues. The CDR3 DNA follows: TGCGCCAGCAGCCAGGAAGGGACAGGGACTCAGCCCCAGCATTTT. Amino acid sequence: CASSQEGTGTQPQHF.

The chain joins TRBV11-2 to TRBJ1-2, with D tentatively TRBD1 (5 bases). Germline V gene data show CDR1 as SGHAT and CDR2 as FQNNGV. The CDR3 runs to 16 residues. With 0 bases removed from V and 5 bases from J, the gap between germline ends came to 16 bases. This CDR3 reads CASSLEGAAPRYGYTF. The CDR3 DNA reads TGTGCCAGCAGCTTAGAAGGGGCCGCTCCCCGGTATGGCTACACCTTC.

The chain combines TRBV7-9 with TRBJ2-7; 10 bases match TRBD1. Losses at the gene ends were 5 bases for V and 3 bases for J; bases not matched to a gene: 19. The CDR3 sequence is 19 residues long. CDR1 SEHNR and CDR2 FQNEAQ come from the germline V gene (reference sequence). CDR3 coding DNA: TGTGCCAGCAGCCCGCGAATTAGGGGGACAGGGGAGGCGGTCTACGAGCAGTACTTC. The encoded protein is CASSPRIRGTGEAVYEQYF. The variable domain in full, completed from reference TRBV7-9 and TRBJ2-7, reads DTGVSQNPRHKITKRGQNVTFRCDPISEHNRLYWYRQTLGQGPEFLTYFQNEAQLEKSRLLSDRFSAERPKGSFSTLEIQRTEQGDSAMYLCASSPRIRGTGEAVYEQYFGPGTRLTVT.

Remarks on this clone: Other DNA sequences of this sample code for an identical CDR3. The V gene is TRBV29-1, the J gene TRBJ1-2; 8 positions match TRBD1. Germline lookup yields CDR1 SQVTM and CDR2 ANQGSEA. The CDR3 contains 13 residues. Trimming took 4 bases from V and 4 from J; bases not matched to a gene: 5. The CDR3 loop is CSVGGQGGYGYTF. DNA of the CDR3: TGCAGCGTTGGAGGACAGGGAGGCTATGGCTACACCTTC.

The rearrangement uses TRBV29-1 and TRBJ2-7, with D perhaps matching TRBD2 (6 bases). Germline CDR1 is SQVTM and CDR2 is ANQGSEA. Trimming removed 4 bases from V and 7 bases from J, with 11 bases in between. There are 11 residues in the CDR3. The CDR3 coding sequence is TGCAGCGTTGGGGAGCGGGTTGAGCAGTACTTC. The encoded protein is CSVGERVEQYF.

This chain uses TRBV27 with TRBJ2-7, with 8 positions matching TRBD1. The V gene end was trimmed by 9 bases and the J gene end by 0 bases; junction bases not matched to a gene: 1. The CDR3 sequence is 12 residues long. Germline V gives CDR1 MNHEY, CDR2 SMNVEV (reference sequence). The CDR3 reads CASGQGSYEQYF. The CDR3 nucleotides are TGTGCCAGTGGACAGGGCTCCTACGAGCAGTACTTC.

This chain links TRBV10-1 with TRBJ2-7, with a possible D match to TRBD1 (5 bases). Germline loops: CDR1 WNHNN, CDR2 SYGVQD (reference sequence). The CDR3 contains 14 residues. With 4 bases removed from V and 1 base from J, the gap between germline ends came to 11 bases. CDR3 coding DNA: TGCGCCAGCAGTGGACCGGCAGGGTCCTACGAGCAGTACTTC. Translation gives CASSGPAGSYEQYF.

The chain is built from TRBV6-5 and TRBJ2-7; 10 nucleotides align to TRBD2. CDR3 length equals 16 residues. Germline-derived CDR1 and CDR2 are MNHEY and SVGAGI. Trimming at V came to 2 bases and at J to 3 bases, leaving 7 bases not matched to a gene. The CDR3 bases are TGTGCCAGCAGTTACGGGGCTAGCGGGAGCCTCTACGAGCAGTACTTC. Translating gives CASSYGASGSLYEQYF.

The chain carries TRBV2 and TRBJ1-5; D is unresolved. The germline gives CDR1 SNHLY, CDR2 FYNNEI. This CDR3 has 15 residues. Trimming pared 6 bases from V and 0 bases from J, leaving 12 bases between. The CDR3 nucleotides read TGTGCCAGCAGGAAAACAGAGTCTAGCAATCAGCCCCAGCATTTT. Protein: CASRKTESSNQPQHF.

The chain couples TRBV1 to TRBJ2-5; TRBD2, the D gene given by the table, was not confirmed from the DNA. TRBV1 is termed a pseudogene. CDR3 length: 17 residues. CDR3 region: CTSSQGGREVNWETQYF. The CDR3 DNA reads as TGCACCAGCAGCCAAGGGGGCCGGGAGGTGAATTGGGAGACCCAGTACTTC.

Only one count was recorded for this clone. CDR3 in DNA: TGTGCCAGCAGCCCCCCCCTTCAGGCGGAAGCTTTCTTT. This codes for CASSPPLQAEAFF. V is TRBV14 and J is TRBJ1-1; no firm D call. Germline CDR1 reads SGHDN; CDR2 reads FVKESK. Deletions cut 4 bases from V and 8 bases from J, with 14 bases between. The CDR3 has 13 residues.

This chain links TRBV20-1 with TRBJ2-5, with no clear D. Trimming took 1 base from V and 3 from J, leaving 3 bases between them. This CDR3 region has 11 residues. Germline CDR1 and CDR2: DFQATT and SNEGSKA (reference sequence). CDR3 DNA sequence: TGCAGTGCTAGAGCCGAAGAGACCCAGTACTTC. Amino acids: CSARAEETQYF.

The rearrangement joins TRBV2 to TRBJ2-3, with 10 bases aligning to TRBD2. The CDR3 contains 13 residues. The ends lost 4 bases at V and 9 bases at J; junction bases unmatched: 4. In germline, CDR1 is SNHLY, CDR2 FYNNEI. CDR3 sequence reads: CASSAGTSVTQYF. The CDR3 DNA is TGTGCCAGCAGTGCAGGGACTAGCGTCACGCAGTATTTT.

The rearrangement uses TRBV19 and TRBJ1-2; the D gene is possibly TRBD1 (6 bases). Trimming left V 5 bases short and J 7 bases short, with 17 bases between. Looked up from germline, CDR1 is LNHDA and CDR2 is SQIVND (reference sequence). The CDR3 is made up of 14 amino acids. CDR3 in DNA: TGTGCCAGTAGTCCCCGGGACAAGGCACTTGGCTACACCTTC. Translating it yields CASSPRDKALGYTF.

The chain links TRBV28 to TRBJ1-5, with 8 nucleotides matching TRBD1. Trimming removed 8 bases from V and 0 bases from J; junction bases left unmatched: 6. Germline V gene sequence: CDR1 MDHEN, CDR2 SYDVKM. CDR3 length: 15 amino acids. In DNA, the CDR3 is TGTGCCAGCTCGGACAGGGCTCATAGCAATCAGCCCCAGCATTTT. Protein sequence: CASSDRAHSNQPQHF. The full variable domain, with the rest looked up from reference TRBV28 and TRBJ1-5, is DVKVTQSSRYLVKRTGEKVFLECVQDMDHENMFWYRQDPGLGLRLIYFSYDVKMKEKGDIPEGYSVSREKKERFSLILESASTNQTSMYLCASSDRAHSNQPQHFGDGTRLSIL.

The chain carries TRBV12-5 and TRBJ2-5, with 8 bases lining up with TRBD1. Germline V lookup: CDR1 LGHNT, CDR2 FRNRAP. J gave up 0 bases and V 5 bases, and 11 bases lay outside the gene matches. The CDR3 runs to 17 residues. The CDR3: CASGPPTGARDQETQYF. CDR3 nucleotides: TGTGCTAGTGGTCCCCCGACAGGGGCCAGAGACCAAGAGACCCAGTACTTC.

V usage is TRBV19 and J usage is TRBJ1-5; possible D gene TRBD1, 6 bases. Germline CDR1 is LNHDA and CDR2 is SQIVND (reference sequence). The CDR3 is made up of 16 amino acids. V was trimmed by 5 bases and J by 3 bases, leaving 17 bases between them. Here the CDR3 reads CASSVRRQVSNQPQHF. The CDR3 DNA reads TGTGCCAGTAGTGTACGTCGACAGGTTTCCAATCAGCCCCAGCATTTT.

This clone was seen only once. V and J are TRBV4-3 and TRBJ2-7; D is unclear. Germline CDR1 and CDR2: LGHNA and YSLEER. The CDR3 consists of 14 residues. Trimming took off 1 base at V and 0 bases at J, with 7 bases between the two ends. The CDR3 region has the DNA TGCGCCAGCAGCCAAGGTGCTAGCTCCTACGAGCAGTACTTC. Its protein product is CASSQGASSYEQYF.